This T cell receptor beta chain was captured by sequencing in a study of CD8+ T cells in alopecia areata. cDNA reverse transcribed from extracted RNA served as the sequencing template. The protocol was immunoSEQ multiplex PCR, while the TCRdb copy is restricted to in-frame clones and leaves out a portion. The sample lists roughly 230,000 clones, roughly 40% seen once, with 2% to 3% in the top ten. Overall study findings and caveats: Clonality was higher in lesional than normal scalp, especially in alopecia totalis/universalis. Uncertainty about whether baseline CD8+ expansion is linked to response remains, with one nonresponder. Tofacitinib delivered significant drops in scalp clonality and in expanded CD8+ clones among the top 100.

As to treatment: oral pan-JAK inhibitor, 5-10 mg twice daily. The CDR3 covers 16 residues. CDR1 is MDHEN, CDR2 SYDVKM, per germline. The V end was cut by 6 bases, the J end by 0 bases, with 12 bases between. About this clone: No antigen is known for it.

This receptor was identified in a human donor with alopecia areata. The V gene is TRBV28, the J gene TRBJ2-6, with D uncertain. Here the sequenced sample was CD4+ T cells sorted from blood, taken at approximately week 36, from a patient treated with tofacitinib. CDR3 bases: TGTGCCAGCAGGCGCCGACGGTCCTCTGGGGCCAACGTCCTGACTTTC. This gives the protein CASRRRRSSGANVLTF.